These 26 T cell receptor beta chains share one sample of origin, sequenced in a study of blood T cell repertoires in COVID-19. Some clones are missing from TCRdb's copy, which holds only in-frame ones; the method was immunoSEQ multiplex PCR. The table records a few hundred thousand clones, around 90% of them present only once. The sample was PBMCs or T cells enriched from blood (not recorded which). These receptors all stem from a woman under 30 with acute COVID-19.

V usage is TRBV11-3 and J usage is TRBJ2-1, with 10 positions matching TRBD1. This CDR3 spans 14 amino acids. J gave up 7 bases and V 3 bases, and 3 bases lay outside the gene matches. Per the germline V gene, CDR1 is SGHNT and CDR2 is YENEEA. The CDR3, as DNA: TGTGCCAGCAGCTTGGGACAGGGGTATAATGAGCAGTTCTTC. Its translation: CASSLGQGYNEQFF.

The CDR3 bases are TGTGCCAGCAGTGAAGCGACAGGGACCTTAACAACTAATGAAAAACTGTTTTTT. Translation gives CASSEATGTLTTNEKLFF. J is TRBJ1-4 and V is TRBV25-1; 7 bases map to TRBD1. The germline CDR1 and CDR2 sequences are MGHDK and SYGVNS. J gave up 0 bases and V 2 bases, and 9 bases lay outside the gene matches. This CDR3 region has 18 residues.

The chain joins TRBV12-3 or TRBV12-4 to TRBJ2-7; 12 nucleotides line up with TRBD2. The CDR3 is 13 residues long. Trimming removed 10 bases from V and 2 bases from J; junction bases left unmatched: 3. The CDR3 sequence is CATRTSGTYEQYF. As DNA, the CDR3 is TGTGCCACCCGGACTAGCGGGACCTACGAGCAGTACTTC.

The rearrangement links TRBV28 to TRBJ2-5; the D is unclear. V lost 3 bases, J lost 2 bases, and 10 bases lay in between. The CDR3 contains 14 residues. Germline V gene data show CDR1 as MDHEN and CDR2 as SYDVKM. The CDR3 sequence: CASSFMRSQETQYF. Here the CDR3 DNA reads TGTGCCAGCAGTTTTATGCGGTCTCAAGAGACCCAGTACTTC. Full variable domain (remainder filled in from reference TRBV28 and TRBJ2-5): DVKVTQSSRYLVKRTGEKVFLECVQDMDHENMFWYRQDPGLGLRLIYFSYDVKMKEKGDIPEGYSVSREKKERFSLILESASTNQTSMYLCASSFMRSQETQYFGPGTRLLVL.

J is TRBJ1-1 and V is TRBV6-2 or TRBV6-3; D is possibly TRBD1 (5 bases). CDR3 length: 16 amino acids. The V and J ends lost 2 bases and 7 bases respectively, with 20 bases between them. Germline CDR1 is MNHEY and CDR2 is SVGEGT. The CDR3 DNA reads TGTGCCAGCAGTTACAGGCCCCCCGGACACGACAATGAAGCTTTCTTT. It translates to CASSYRPPGHDNEAFF.

The chain joins TRBV5-1 to TRBJ1-4; D perhaps matches TRBD1 (6 bases). The CDR3 consists of 12 residues. Trimming removed 6 bases at V and 3 bases at J, with 6 bases between. Germline V CDR1 and CDR2: SGHRS, YFSETQ. The CDR3 sequence is CASKGANEKLFF. CDR3 DNA sequence: TGCGCCAGCAAGGGGGCTAATGAAAAACTGTTTTTT.

The V and J genes are TRBV2 and TRBJ2-7, with D perhaps matching TRBD1 (6 bases). CDR3 length equals 12 residues. Looked up from germline, CDR1 is SNHLY and CDR2 is FYNNEI. V was shortened by 5 bases and J by 2 bases, with 7 bases between the two germline ends. CDR3 amino acids: CASSRTAYEQYF. In nucleotides, the CDR3 is TGTGCCAGCAGTCGGACAGCCTACGAGCAGTACTTC.

CDR3 in amino acids: CASKLPPETQYF. CDR3 sequence (DNA): TGTGCCAGCAAGCTCCCTCCAGAGACCCAGTACTTC. This rearrangement joins TRBV7-2 to TRBJ2-5; no reliable D call. The CDR3 spans 12 residues. Per the germline V gene, CDR1 is SGHTA and CDR2 is FQGNSA. V shed 7 bases and J shed 4 bases, with 10 bases lying between them.

The V gene is TRBV7-8, the J gene TRBJ1-5; 8 bases fit TRBD1. Germline V lookup: CDR1 SGHVS, CDR2 FQNEAQ. The CDR3 contains 17 residues. The V segment lost 5 bases and the J segment 1 base; nucleotides outside the gene matches: 10. CDR3: CASSPHTGGWSNQPQHF. CDR3 sequence (DNA): TGTGCCAGCAGCCCGCATACAGGGGGTTGGAGCAATCAGCCCCAGCATTTT.

The chain carries TRBV28 and TRBJ1-3, with a weak D call TRBD1 (5 bases). Trimming pared 5 bases from V and 1 base from J, leaving 12 bases between. The CDR3 is 15 residues long. Germline V gene lookup returns CDR1 MDHEN and CDR2 SYDVKM. In DNA form, the CDR3 reads TGTGCCAGCAGTACGGGGGGTGGTTCTGGAAACACCATATATTTT. Amino acids: CASSTGGGSGNTIYF.

The chain couples TRBV4-3 to TRBJ2-1, with D perhaps TRBD2 (5 bases). Trimming took off 1 base at V and 4 bases at J, with 11 bases between the two ends. Germline CDR1 and CDR2: LGHNA and YSLEER. The CDR3 consists of 15 residues. This chain's CDR3 is CASSQGVAQYNEQFF. CDR3 nucleotide sequence: TGCGCCAGCAGCCAAGGGGTAGCGCAATACAATGAGCAGTTCTTC.

V usage is TRBV7-3 and J usage is TRBJ2-2; 13 bases are shared with TRBD2. Germline-derived CDR1 and CDR2 are SGHTA and FQGTGA. This CDR3 comprises 18 residues. V shed 4 bases, J shed 3 bases, and the junction held 8 bases outside the gene matches. CDR3: CASSYRTSGSADTGELFF. The CDR3 DNA follows: TGTGCCAGCAGCTATCGGACTAGCGGGAGTGCAGACACCGGGGAGCTGTTTTTT. Together with reference TRBV7-3 and TRBJ2-2, the CDR3 gives the full variable domain: GAGVSQTPSNKVTEKGKYVELRCDPISGHTALYWYRQSLGQGPEFLIYFQGTGAADDSGLPNDRFFAVRPEGSVSTLKIQRTERGDSAVYLCASSYRTSGSADTGELFFGEGSRLTVL.

The chain links TRBV5-5 to TRBJ1-3; D is unclear. In germline, CDR1 is SGHKS, CDR2 YYEKEE (reference sequence). V lost 4 bases and J lost 0, with 11 bases in between. This CDR3 has 15 amino acids. CDR3 region: CASSPRVLSGNTIYF. CDR3 coding DNA: TGTGCCAGCAGCCCACGGGTCCTCTCTGGAAACACCATATATTTT.

The chain combines TRBV19 with TRBJ1-1; 7 bases fit TRBD1. Unmatched junction bases numbered 11, after V lost 5 bases and J lost 2 bases. This CDR3 has 16 residues. Germline-derived CDR1 and CDR2 are LNHDA and SQIVND (reference sequence). CDR3 DNA sequence: TGTGCCAGTAGTTGGAAACGACAGGGCCCAAACACTGAAGCTTTCTTT. Amino acid sequence: CASSWKRQGPNTEAFF.

Worth noting for this clone: A read error may account for a junction end that differs from germline. The J gene is TRBJ2-5, the V gene TRBV7-7; no firm D call. Germline values: CDR1 SSHAT, CDR2 FNYEAQ (reference sequence). The CDR3 runs to 15 residues. The CDR3 nucleotides read TGTGCTAGCAGCTTAGGTGTGGTCCTACAAGAGACCCAGTACTTC. It translates to CASSLGVVLQETQYF. The variable domain in full, with the rest retrieved from reference TRBV7-7 and TRBJ2-5, is GAGVSQSPRYKVTKRGQDVTLRCDPISSHATLYWYQQALGQGPEFLTYFNYEAQPDKSGLPSDRFSAERPEGSISTLTIQRTEQRDSAMYRCASSLGVVLQETQYFGPGTRLLVL.

V and J are TRBV6-4 and TRBJ2-7; 10 positions agree with TRBD2. V lost 5 bases to trimming and J lost 2 bases; unmatched junction nucleotides: 6. This CDR3 is built from 15 residues. CDR1 MRHNA and CDR2 SNTAGT come from the germline V gene. Here the CDR3 reads CASSLGSGGTYEQYF. Written as DNA, the CDR3 is TGTGCCAGCAGTCTGGGTAGCGGGGGGACCTACGAGCAGTACTTC.

The chain is built from TRBV11-2 and TRBJ2-1; TRBD2 agrees at 9 bases. The CDR3 loop spans 15 amino acids. Germline lookup yields CDR1 SGHAT and CDR2 FQNNGV. J was trimmed by 3 bases and V by 6 bases; bases with no gene match: 6. The chain's CDR3 is CASRPLAGIYNEQFF. Written as DNA, the CDR3 is TGTGCCAGCAGGCCTCTAGCGGGGATCTACAATGAGCAGTTCTTC.

The chain carries TRBV2 and TRBJ1-4; tentative D call: TRBD1 (5 bases). Germline V gene data show CDR1 as SNHLY and CDR2 as FYNNEI. This CDR3 has 15 residues. Trimming left V 7 bases short and J 3 bases short, with 15 bases between. The CDR3: CASTSSGGANEKLFF. In nucleotides, the CDR3 is TGTGCCAGCACCAGCTCTGGAGGGGCTAATGAAAAACTGTTTTTT.

The CDR3 loop is CASSQSGANTGELFF. CDR3 DNA: TGTGCCAGCAGTCAGTCAGGGGCTAACACCGGGGAGCTGTTTTTT. V is TRBV6-5 and J is TRBJ2-2, with D perhaps TRBD1 (6 bases). CDR3 size: 15 residues. Germline CDR1 reads MNHEY; CDR2 reads SVGAGI. Trimming removed 5 bases from V and 2 bases from J, with 12 bases in between.

The chain is built from TRBV11-2 and TRBJ2-2; TRBD1 aligns across 8 bases. Looked up from germline, CDR1 is SGHAT and CDR2 is FQNNGV. Unmatched junction bases numbered 4, after V lost 2 bases and J lost 5 bases. The CDR3 is made up of 15 amino acids. The DNA of the CDR3 is TGTGCCAGCAGCTTATTCAACAGGGGGACCGGGGAGCTGTTTTTT. Translated, it gives CASSLFNRGTGELFF.

This clone was recorded a few times. This rearrangement joins TRBV7-3 to TRBJ2-1; 9 bases agree with TRBD2. Germline V lookup: CDR1 SGHTA, CDR2 FQGTGA. With 4 bases clipped from V and 8 bases from J, the junction kept 6 bases outside the gene matches. The CDR3 is made up of 14 amino acids. CDR3 amino acids: CASSYLAGVDEQFF. Here the CDR3 DNA reads TGTGCCAGCAGCTACTTAGCGGGGGTGGATGAGCAGTTCTTC.

This clone has a single count. The rearrangement joins TRBV7-9 to TRBJ1-4, with TRBD1 matching over 7 bases. Germline V CDR1 and CDR2: SEHNR, FQNEAQ (reference sequence). The junction had 7 bases not matched to a gene; V was cut back by 1 base and J by 5 bases. CDR3 length equals 16 residues. The CDR3 region is CASSLGRGDRNEKLFF. The CDR3 DNA is TGTGCCAGCAGCTTAGGGAGGGGGGACAGAAATGAAAAACTGTTTTTT.

CDR3 sequence reads: CASSLAGDRGSSPLHF. CDR3 sequence (DNA): TGTGCCAGCAGCCTAGCCGGGGACAGGGGGAGTTCACCCCTCCACTTT. The chain carries TRBV11-2 and TRBJ1-6; 11 bases line up with TRBD1. V dropped 5 bases and J dropped 9; count of bases not matched to a gene: 9. This CDR3 has 16 amino acids. The V gene's germline CDR1 is SGHAT and CDR2 FQNNGV.

The chain links TRBV7-9 to TRBJ2-3, with TRBD2 matching 8 bases. CDR3 length: 16 residues. The trim removed 5 bases at V and 4 bases at J, leaving 11 bases unmatched. Germline values: CDR1 SEHNR, CDR2 FQNEAQ (reference sequence). Here the CDR3 reads CASSPSQREYADTQYF. CDR3 DNA: TGTGCCAGCAGCCCCTCACAGCGGGAGTACGCAGATACGCAGTATTTT.

This sequence joins TRBV7-9 and TRBJ1-3, with 7 positions matching TRBD1. Losses at the gene ends were 5 bases for V and 7 bases for J; bases not matched to a gene: 5. Germline V gene sequence: CDR1 SEHNR, CDR2 FQNEAQ (reference sequence). The CDR3 runs 13 residues. Here the CDR3 DNA reads TGTGCCAGCAGCCTGGGACAGCGGAACACCATATATTTT. It specifies CASSLGQRNTIYF.

V and J are TRBV5-1 and TRBJ2-7; 7 bases are shared with TRBD2. Germline V CDR1 and CDR2: SGHRS, YFSETQ. J gave up 5 bases and V 4 bases, and 12 bases lay outside the gene matches. The CDR3 covers 15 residues. This CDR3 reads CASSPIYGSGNEQYF. The CDR3 DNA follows: TGCGCCAGCAGCCCGATCTACGGGAGCGGGAACGAGCAGTACTTC.